The 9 T cell receptor beta chains below come from one sample, sequenced in a study of blood T cells in healthy people across ages. A J-beta primer mix and a sample-barcoded 5' primer were used in a second PCR of about 7 to 12 cycles. From the 5' RACE reads, TCRdb called clonotypes with MiXCR, one entry per CDR3 protein. The data show under 800,000 distinct CDR3 sequences, roughly 41% seen once. Sequenced input: blood. Receptors originate from a woman in her sixties or seventies in good health.

This clonotype has a handful of counts. The chain is built from TRBV12-3 or TRBV12-4 and TRBJ2-1; D unclear. Trimming stripped 5 bases from V and 5 bases from J, with 10 bases between. CDR3 length equals 13 residues. The CDR3 here is CASSARHHNEQFF. The CDR3, as DNA: TGTGCCAGCAGTGCCCGCCACCACAATGAGCAGTTCTTC.

The chain combines TRBV9 with TRBJ2-2; the match to TRBD2 covers 12 bases. The CDR3 contains 16 residues. The germline gives CDR1 SGDLS, CDR2 YYNGEE. V trimming: 5 bases; J trimming: 5 bases; junction bases outside the gene matches: 7. CDR3 in DNA: TGTGCCAGCAGGAAAGGGGGGACTAGCGGGACCGGGGAGCTGTTTTTT. It encodes CASRKGGTSGTGELFF.

The chain is built from TRBV5-1 and TRBJ2-5, with 7 bases lining up with TRBD2. Trimming at V came to 0 bases and at J to 4 bases, leaving 9 bases not matched to a gene. Germline V gene data show CDR1 as SGHRS and CDR2 as YFSETQ. CDR3 length: 16 amino acids. CDR3 DNA: TGCGCCAGCAGCTTGGTGGGACTCGGGAGGTCAGAGACCCAGTACTTC. Its protein is CASSLVGLGRSETQYF.

This clonotype was seen many times. The J gene is TRBJ2-1, the V gene TRBV28; 12 bases agree with TRBD2. This CDR3 spans 17 amino acids. Germline V gene sequence: CDR1 MDHEN, CDR2 SYDVKM. V lost 1 base, J lost 0 bases, and 1 base stayed unmatched. CDR3 nucleotides: TGTGCCAGCAGTTTATCGACTAGCGGGAGCTCCTACAATGAGCAGTTCTTC. Its translation: CASSLSTSGSSYNEQFF.

V usage is TRBV3-1 and J usage is TRBJ2-3; D unclear. Germline values: CDR1 LGHDT, CDR2 YNNKEL (reference sequence). Trimming shortened V by 1 base and J by 4 bases, and 9 bases separated the two germline ends. The CDR3 has 14 residues. The CDR3 DNA is TGTGCCAGCAGCCAAGCCGGCAGAGCAGATACGCAGTATTTT. The encoded protein is CASSQAGRADTQYF.

The CDR3 nucleotides are TGTGCCAACAGCCTTAGCTCTGATACGCAGTATTTT. It codes for CANSLSSDTQYF. This chain uses TRBV6-2 or TRBV6-3 with TRBJ2-3; no definite D call. CDR3 size: 12 residues. The V end was cut by 10 bases, the J end by 6 bases, with 14 bases between. Germline CDR1 MNHEY, CDR2 SVGEGT.

This clonotype came up once. The genes are TRBV7-9 and TRBJ1-2, with 8 positions matching TRBD1. The V and J ends lost 11 bases and 2 bases, in that order; junction bases with no gene match: 10. Germline loops: CDR1 SEHNR, CDR2 FQNEAQ (reference sequence). The CDR3 is 14 residues long. The DNA of the CDR3 is TGTGCCTGGACAGGGACGAACGAAAACTATGGCTACACCTTC. Its translation: CAWTGTNENYGYTF.

J is TRBJ1-5 and V is TRBV15; D not certain. The CDR3 has 16 residues. Germline V gene data show CDR1 as LNHNV and CDR2 as YYDKDF (reference sequence). V was trimmed by 0 bases and J by 0 bases, leaving 9 bases between them. The CDR3 loop is CATSRDWSYSNQPQHF. The CDR3 DNA reads TGTGCCACCAGCAGAGATTGGAGTTATAGCAATCAGCCCCAGCATTTT.

J is TRBJ2-5 and V is TRBV10-3; tentatively, D is TRBD1 or TRBD2 (7 bases each). The CDR3 has 17 amino acids. V was cut by 4 bases and J by 2 bases, with 20 bases left in between. Germline-derived CDR1 and CDR2 are ENHRY and SYGVKD. The CDR3 sequence: CAISAGGRSSGQETQYF. The CDR3 DNA reads TGTGCCATCAGTGCAGGGGGGCGGTCTAGCGGACAAGAGACCCAGTACTTC.